The clone carrying this T cell receptor beta chain was detected many times. Regarding time point: pre-sensitization, week 0. Treatment indicated: therapeutic diphenylcyclopropenone sensitization with weekly scalp DPC. This sample is drawn from a study of human T cells and chemical hapten exposure. TCRdb analysed the RACE reads with MiXCR anew, one entry per CDR3 protein. The sample yields roughly 380,000 distinct CDR3 sequences, 5% to 6.5% seen once. This CDR3 region has 15 residues. Germline CDR1 SGHRS, CDR2 YFSETQ. V lost 0 bases, J lost 10 bases, and 19 bases lay in between. The chain joins TRBV5-1 to TRBJ1-1; the D gene is possibly TRBD1 (6 bases). Sample: whole blood, taken in connection with sensitization to the hapten diphenylcyclopropenone (DPC). The TCR originated in a woman between 50 and 59 years old with alopecia areata. Some clones in this sample may be carry-over from other donors' samples. CDR3 sequence: CASSLARRERDIAFF. The CDR3 DNA sequence: TGCGCCAGCAGCTTGGCCCGGAGGGAAAGGGACATAGCTTTCTTT.